A selection of T cell receptor beta chains follows, all from one sample in a study of T-cell memory formation after mild COVID-19. TCRdb re-called the 5' RACE reads through MiXCR, storing one row per CDR3 protein. The data contain approximately 480,000 distinct CDR3 sequences, 18% of them singletons. The sequenced sample was PBMCs or a T cell subset sorted from them (not recorded which). The receptors here all came from an adult woman who had mild COVID-19 (a few samples of this study predate the infection). Cell type and time point are not known. Both conserved end residues are part of each CDR3. The order of the fields is clone size, V gene, D gene, J gene, CDR3 protein, CDR3 DNA. A D gene is named only where the DNA matches it firmly. Not all rows give a size; the values are once, few, many and, for expanded clones, a class.

abundance: .
v_gene: TRBV7-6
d_gene: TRBD2
j_gene: TRBJ2-5
CDR3aa: CASSLGRLAEGTQYF
CDR3nt: TGTGCCAGCAGCTTAGGGCGACTAGCGGAGGGGACCCAGTACTTC

abundance: .
v_gene: TRBV4-1
d_gene: TRBD2
j_gene: TRBJ2-1
CDR3aa: CASSQDGGGTHNEQFF
CDR3nt: TGCGCCAGCAGCCAAGATGGGGGAGGGACCCACAATGAGCAGTTCTTC

abundance: .
v_gene: TRBV9
d_gene: .
j_gene: TRBJ2-1
CDR3aa: CASSPPHGVYNEQFF
CDR3nt: TGTGCCAGCAGCCCGCCTCACGGGGTCTACAATGAGCAGTTCTTC

abundance: few
v_gene: TRBV10-3
d_gene: TRBD1
j_gene: TRBJ1-1
CDR3aa: CAISDRDRAVNTEAFF
CDR3nt: TGTGCCATCAGCGACAGGGACAGGGCGGTGAACACTGAAGCTTTCTTT

abundance: few
v_gene: TRBV7-3
d_gene: TRBD2
j_gene: TRBJ2-3
CDR3aa: CASSSGLDSSDTQYF
CDR3nt: TGTGCCAGCAGCTCGGGACTAGACAGCTCCGATACGCAGTATTTT

abundance: .
v_gene: TRBV6-6
d_gene: TRBD1
j_gene: TRBJ2-3
CDR3aa: CASSESSGTGRGDTQYF
CDR3nt: TGTGCCAGCAGTGAATCCTCCGGGACAGGCAGAGGAGATACGCAGTATTTT

abundance: few
v_gene: TRBV4-1
d_gene: .
j_gene: TRBJ1-1
CDR3aa: CASSQVGGVTTEAFF
CDR3nt: TGCGCCAGCAGCCAAGTAGGGGGGGTGACCACTGAAGCTTTCTTT

abundance: .
v_gene: TRBV13
d_gene: .
j_gene: TRBJ2-6
CDR3aa: CASSQGRSFGANVLTF
CDR3nt: TGTGCCAGCAGCCAGGGACGGAGCTTTGGGGCCAACGTCCTGACTTTC

abundance: many
v_gene: TRBV12-2
d_gene: .
j_gene: TRBJ2-1
CDR3aa: CASRLREARDPIPNEQFF
CDR3nt: TGTGCAAGTCGTCTTAGGGAGGCCCGGGACCCGATTCCCAATGAGCAGTTCTTC

abundance: .
v_gene: TRBV6-5
d_gene: .
j_gene: TRBJ2-3
CDR3aa: CASSYRESADTQYF
CDR3nt: TGTGCCAGCAGTTACCGGGAGTCGGCAGATACGCAGTATTTT

abundance: few
v_gene: TRBV7-2
d_gene: TRBD2
j_gene: TRBJ2-1
CDR3aa: CASSSGLVRGNEQFF
CDR3nt: TGTGCCAGCAGCTCGGGACTAGTGAGGGGGAATGAGCAGTTCTTC

abundance: few
v_gene: TRBV7-3
d_gene: .
j_gene: TRBJ2-3
CDR3aa: CASSLAGKTDTQYF
CDR3nt: TGTGCCAGCAGCTTAGCGGGAAAGACAGATACGCAGTATTTT

abundance: .
v_gene: TRBV18
d_gene: .
j_gene: TRBJ2-1
CDR3aa: CASSPSVAGLDNEQFF
CDR3nt: TGTGCCAGCTCACCCTCGGTTGCGGGCCTTGACAATGAGCAGTTCTTC

abundance: .
v_gene: TRBV19
d_gene: .
j_gene: TRBJ1-1
CDR3aa: CASRYGTSNTEAFF
CDR3nt: TGTGCCAGTAGGTACGGGACAAGTAACACTGAAGCTTTCTTT

abundance: few
v_gene: TRBV4-1
d_gene: .
j_gene: TRBJ1-1
CDR3aa: CASSQGPRVDTEAFF
CDR3nt: TGCGCCAGCAGCCAAGGTCCCAGGGTGGACACTGAAGCTTTCTTT

abundance: few
v_gene: TRBV12-3/TRBV12-4
d_gene: .
j_gene: TRBJ2-5
CDR3aa: CASSWAQGPAQYF
CDR3nt: TGTGCCAGCAGTTGGGCCCAAGGGCCGGCCCAGTACTTC

abundance: .
v_gene: TRBV24-1
d_gene: TRBD1
j_gene: TRBJ1-4
CDR3aa: CATSDTRGRGEKLFF
CDR3nt: TGTGCCACCAGTGATACGAGGGGGCGCGGAGAAAAACTGTTTTTT

abundance: few
v_gene: TRBV20-1
d_gene: TRBD1
j_gene: TRBJ1-4
CDR3aa: CSARPGTGAWATNEKLFF
CDR3nt: TGCAGTGCTAGACCCGGGACAGGGGCCTGGGCAACTAATGAAAAACTGTTTTTT

abundance: .
v_gene: TRBV27
d_gene: .
j_gene: TRBJ1-5
CDR3aa: CASSAESYSNQPQHF
CDR3nt: TGTGCCAGCAGTGCAGAGAGTTATAGCAATCAGCCCCAGCATTTT

abundance: few
v_gene: TRBV24-1
d_gene: .
j_gene: TRBJ2-5
CDR3aa: CATSDLKRGRGGETQYF
CDR3nt: TGTGCCACCAGTGATTTGAAACGGGGCCGAGGCGGAGAGACCCAGTACTTC

abundance: .
v_gene: TRBV4-3
d_gene: TRBD1
j_gene: TRBJ1-4
CDR3aa: CASSQDRGLNEKLFF
CDR3nt: TGCGCCAGCAGCCAAGACAGGGGGCTAAATGAAAAACTGTTTTTT

abundance: few
v_gene: TRBV20-1
d_gene: TRBD2
j_gene: TRBJ2-3
CDR3aa: CSARLAGGPFTDTQYF
CDR3nt: TGCAGTGCTAGACTAGCGGGGGGGCCTTTCACAGATACGCAGTATTTT

abundance: .
v_gene: TRBV7-3
d_gene: TRBD1
j_gene: TRBJ2-6
CDR3aa: CASSQGTGGAGANVLTF
CDR3nt: TGTGCCAGCAGCCAAGGGACAGGGGGCGCTGGGGCCAACGTCCTGACTTTC

abundance: .
v_gene: TRBV18
d_gene: .
j_gene: TRBJ2-7
CDR3aa: CASSRPRPDNEQYF
CDR3nt: TGTGCCAGCTCCCGGCCGCGCCCCGACAACGAGCAGTACTTC

abundance: .
v_gene: TRBV5-8
d_gene: TRBD1
j_gene: TRBJ2-7
CDR3aa: CASSYGTASTYEQYF
CDR3nt: TGTGCCAGCAGCTATGGGACAGCCAGTACCTACGAGCAGTACTTC

abundance: many
v_gene: TRBV5-1
d_gene: .
j_gene: TRBJ2-3
CDR3aa: CASTLTAGGDTQYF
CDR3nt: TGCGCCAGCACCCTAACAGCGGGCGGAGATACGCAGTATTTT

abundance: .
v_gene: TRBV29-1
d_gene: .
j_gene: TRBJ2-4
CDR3aa: CSVPGFPKNIQYF
CDR3nt: TGCAGCGTTCCCGGGTTTCCCAAAAACATTCAGTACTTC

abundance: few
v_gene: TRBV5-6
d_gene: TRBD1
j_gene: TRBJ2-3
CDR3aa: CASSFLQGNTQYF
CDR3nt: TGTGCCAGCAGCTTCCTACAGGGGAATACGCAGTATTTT

abundance: many
v_gene: TRBV7-9
d_gene: TRBD2
j_gene: TRBJ2-7
CDR3aa: CASSQLAGGHYEQYF
CDR3nt: TGTGCCAGCAGCCAACTAGCGGGAGGACACTACGAGCAGTACTTC

abundance: .
v_gene: TRBV19
d_gene: .
j_gene: TRBJ2-5
CDR3aa: CASSHRASEETQYF
CDR3nt: TGTGCCAGTAGTCACAGGGCCTCTGAAGAGACCCAGTACTTC

abundance: few
v_gene: TRBV5-1
d_gene: .
j_gene: TRBJ1-4
CDR3aa: CASSEGFATNEKLFF
CDR3nt: TGCGCCAGCAGCGAGGGGTTTGCAACTAATGAAAAACTGTTTTTT

abundance: .
v_gene: TRBV24-1
d_gene: TRBD1
j_gene: TRBJ2-1
CDR3aa: CATSDPLGTGDYNEQFF
CDR3nt: TGTGCCACCAGTGATCCCCTCGGGACAGGAGATTACAATGAGCAGTTCTTC

abundance: few
v_gene: TRBV7-9
d_gene: .
j_gene: TRBJ2-1
CDR3aa: CASSYHASEGAHEQFF
CDR3nt: TGTGCCAGCAGCTACCACGCAAGCGAAGGAGCCCATGAGCAGTTCTTC

abundance: few
v_gene: TRBV7-2
d_gene: .
j_gene: TRBJ2-2
CDR3aa: CASSLARGRSGELFF
CDR3nt: TGTGCCAGCAGCTTAGCGAGGGGACGGTCCGGGGAGCTGTTTTTT

abundance: .
v_gene: TRBV2
d_gene: TRBD1
j_gene: TRBJ1-1
CDR3aa: CASSVEGNRGNTEAFF
CDR3nt: TGTGCCAGCAGTGTAGAAGGAAACAGGGGGAACACTGAAGCTTTCTTT

abundance: few
v_gene: TRBV18
d_gene: .
j_gene: TRBJ2-5
CDR3aa: CASSPRQEGLQETQYF
CDR3nt: TGTGCCAGCTCACCACGGCAAGAGGGCCTTCAAGAGACCCAGTACTTC

abundance: few
v_gene: TRBV10-3
d_gene: TRBD2
j_gene: TRBJ2-2
CDR3aa: CAIRTSGADGELFF
CDR3nt: TGTGCCATCAGAACTAGCGGGGCCGACGGGGAGCTGTTTTTT

abundance: many
v_gene: TRBV7-2
d_gene: .
j_gene: TRBJ2-1
CDR3aa: CASSARGGGGRTNEQFF
CDR3nt: TGTGCCAGCAGCGCGCGAGGGGGGGGAGGTCGTACCAATGAGCAGTTCTTC

abundance: .
v_gene: TRBV7-2
d_gene: .
j_gene: TRBJ2-1
CDR3aa: CASSLRSQGAYNEQFF
CDR3nt: TGTGCCAGCAGCCTTAGGTCCCAGGGAGCTTACAATGAGCAGTTCTTC

abundance: .
v_gene: TRBV7-2
d_gene: .
j_gene: TRBJ2-3
CDR3aa: CASSSLGHSTDTQYF
CDR3nt: TGTGCCAGCAGCTCCCTCGGGCATAGCACAGATACGCAGTATTTT

abundance: few
v_gene: TRBV27
d_gene: .
j_gene: TRBJ2-1
CDR3aa: CASSLLRARTNEQFF
CDR3nt: TGTGCCAGCAGTCTCCTACGGGCAAGAACCAATGAGCAGTTCTTC

abundance: .
v_gene: TRBV7-9
d_gene: .
j_gene: TRBJ1-4
CDR3aa: CASSQTTNEKLFF
CDR3nt: TGTGCCAGCAGCCAGACAACTAATGAAAAACTGTTTTTT

abundance: .
v_gene: TRBV7-8
d_gene: .
j_gene: TRBJ2-2
CDR3aa: CASSLAAVGTGELFF
CDR3nt: TGTGCCAGCAGCTTAGCGGCAGTGGGCACCGGGGAGCTGTTTTTT

abundance: .
v_gene: TRBV7-2
d_gene: .
j_gene: TRBJ1-2
CDR3aa: CATSPAGFRYGYTF
CDR3nt: TGTGCCACTTCCCCCGCGGGATTTCGGTATGGCTACACCTTC

abundance: few
v_gene: TRBV20-1
d_gene: .
j_gene: TRBJ2-1
CDR3aa: CSARVGLQRGEQFF
CDR3nt: TGCAGTGCTAGGGTTGGGCTCCAACGGGGTGAGCAGTTCTTC

abundance: many
v_gene: TRBV13
d_gene: TRBD2
j_gene: TRBJ2-1
CDR3aa: CASSFTRTSGGYNEQFF
CDR3nt: TGTGCCAGCAGCTTCACAAGGACTAGCGGGGGCTACAATGAGCAGTTCTTC

abundance: .
v_gene: TRBV5-5
d_gene: .
j_gene: TRBJ1-3
CDR3aa: CASSAEQGTSGNTIYF
CDR3nt: TGTGCCAGCAGCGCCGAACAGGGTACCTCTGGAAACACCATATATTTT

abundance: .
v_gene: TRBV14
d_gene: TRBD1
j_gene: TRBJ2-1
CDR3aa: CASSQDQTGMFLGEQFF
CDR3nt: TGTGCCAGCAGCCAAGACCAGACAGGGATGTTCTTGGGTGAGCAGTTCTTC

abundance: many
v_gene: TRBV6-6
d_gene: TRBD2
j_gene: TRBJ2-1
CDR3aa: CASSYSPWREGQNEQFF
CDR3nt: TGTGCCAGCAGTTACTCTCCCTGGCGGGAGGGCCAAAATGAGCAGTTCTTC

abundance: .
v_gene: TRBV29-1
d_gene: TRBD1
j_gene: TRBJ1-1
CDR3aa: CSVRSGTGVAGTEAFF
CDR3nt: TGCAGCGTCCGGAGTGGGACAGGGGTTGCGGGCACTGAAGCTTTCTTT

abundance: few
v_gene: TRBV12-5
d_gene: .
j_gene: TRBJ1-1
CDR3aa: CASGLGTEAFF
CDR3nt: TGTGCTAGTGGTTTGGGCACTGAAGCTTTCTTT

abundance: .
v_gene: TRBV4-1
d_gene: .
j_gene: TRBJ2-7
CDR3aa: CASSQEGTFVYEQYF
CDR3nt: TGCGCCAGCAGCCAAGAAGGGACATTCGTCTACGAGCAGTACTTC

abundance: .
v_gene: TRBV3-1
d_gene: .
j_gene: TRBJ1-1
CDR3aa: CASSQGAVNTEAFF
CDR3nt: TGTGCCAGCAGCCAAGGGGCGGTGAACACTGAAGCTTTCTTT

abundance: many
v_gene: TRBV5-1
d_gene: .
j_gene: TRBJ2-5
CDR3aa: CASSLRSLQETQYF
CDR3nt: TGCGCCAGCAGCTTGAGATCGTTACAAGAGACCCAGTACTTC

abundance: .
v_gene: TRBV20-1
d_gene: TRBD2
j_gene: TRBJ2-7
CDR3aa: CSASSSGSPLYEQYF
CDR3nt: TGCAGTGCTAGTAGTAGCGGGAGTCCCCTCTACGAGCAGTACTTC

abundance: .
v_gene: TRBV27
d_gene: .
j_gene: TRBJ1-2
CDR3aa: CASSLSRAWGYTF
CDR3nt: TGTGCCAGCAGTTTAAGCAGGGCCTGGGGCTACACCTTC

abundance: .
v_gene: TRBV12-3/TRBV12-4
d_gene: TRBD1
j_gene: TRBJ2-6
CDR3aa: CASSPSPGQGLSGANVLTF
CDR3nt: TGTGCCAGCAGTCCCAGTCCGGGACAGGGCCTTTCTGGGGCCAACGTCCTGACTTTC

abundance: .
v_gene: TRBV29-1
d_gene: .
j_gene: TRBJ1-2
CDR3aa: CSGDDGANYGYTF
CDR3nt: TGCAGCGGCGACGACGGAGCTAACTATGGCTACACCTTC

abundance: .
v_gene: TRBV6-6
d_gene: .
j_gene: TRBJ2-7
CDR3aa: CASSRPKYEQYF
CDR3nt: TGTGCCAGCAGTAGGCCGAAATACGAGCAGTACTTC